The 18 T cell receptor beta chains below were found in one sample sequenced in a study of PD-1 blockade in classical Hodgkin lymphoma (dated by TCRdb to the early 2020s). The time point label, read with the paper, signifies: cycle 2 day 1 (C2D1) of nivolumab. All trial patients had relapsed after autologous stem cell transplantation, with cohorts A, B and C differing in prior brentuximab vedotin exposure. Libraries were made using the immunoSEQ multiplex PCR assay. TCRdb provides this immuneACCESS table in a form limited to in-frame rearrangements. Some clones are lacking; in checked studies, under half of them reflect an unresolved V gene, and why the rest are absent is not known. For this sample there are more than 15,000 clones; approximately 68% appear just once. The top ten hold about 9% of the sample. The sequences come from peripheral blood mononuclear cells (PBMCs), collected before the second cycle of nivolumab. The receptor source for this set is a human donor with classical Hodgkin lymphoma.

V usage is TRBV28 and J usage is TRBJ1-2; D unclear. The CDR3 is 13 amino acids. Germline assignment: CDR1 MDHEN and CDR2 SYDVKM. V lost 6 bases to trimming and J lost 2 bases, with 10 bases between them. The CDR3: CASRGSSNYGYTF. CDR3 nucleotides: TGTGCCAGCAGGGGTTCCTCCAACTATGGCTACACCTTC.

V and J are TRBV15 and TRBJ2-5; TRBD2 matches 8 bases. The CDR3 runs 14 residues. Germline CDR1 and CDR2: LNHNV and YYDKDF (reference sequence). V shed 1 base, J shed 3 bases, and the junction held 1 base outside the gene matches. The CDR3 here is CATSRGSGKETQYF. The CDR3 nucleotides read TGTGCCACCAGCAGAGGTAGCGGGAAAGAGACCCAGTACTTC.

The V call is TRBV15, the J call TRBJ2-1; D might be TRBD1 (7 bases). V lost 4 bases to trimming and J lost 2 bases, with 18 bases between them. The CDR3 loop spans 17 amino acids. Germline V gene sequence: CDR1 LNHNV, CDR2 YYDKDF (reference sequence). This CDR3 reads CATSKGRSGGPYNEQFF. The CDR3 DNA sequence: TGTGCCACCAGCAAGGGACGCTCAGGGGGGCCCTACAATGAGCAGTTCTTC.

This chain uses TRBV18 with TRBJ1-1; D is unclear. CDR1 KGHSH and CDR2 LQKENI come from the germline V gene. The CDR3 runs 13 residues. V lost 0 bases and J lost 1, with 3 bases in between. The CDR3 reads CASSPPGNTEAFF. The CDR3 region has the DNA TGTGCCAGCTCACCACCCGGGAACACTGAAGCTTTCTTT.

This clone was detected only a few times. The V and J genes are TRBV7-6 and TRBJ1-3; D gene uncertain. Trimming removed 5 bases at V and 0 bases at J, with 8 bases between. Germline CDR1 reads SGHVS; CDR2 reads FNYEAQ. This CDR3 is built from 14 residues. CDR3 bases: TGTGCCAGCAGCGACGAATTCTCTGGAAACACCATATATTTT. The encoded protein is CASSDEFSGNTIYF.

J is TRBJ2-5 and V is TRBV28; a possible D gene is TRBD1 (6 bases). The V end was cut by 6 bases, the J end by 1 base, with 15 bases between. Germline V lookup: CDR1 MDHEN, CDR2 SYDVKM. The CDR3 loop spans 15 amino acids. The CDR3 here is CASRGVDRFQETQYF. The CDR3 DNA sequence: TGTGCCAGCAGGGGGGTCGACAGGTTCCAAGAGACCCAGTACTTC.

This chain connects TRBV7-2 to TRBJ1-5; D perhaps matches TRBD1 (5 bases). Trimming removed 0 bases at V and 2 bases at J, with 8 bases between. Germline V CDR1 and CDR2: SGHTA, FQGNSA. The CDR3 extends over 15 amino acids. The CDR3 spells CASSLARAGNQPQHF. As DNA, the CDR3 is TGTGCCAGCAGCTTAGCCAGGGCTGGCAATCAGCCCCAGCATTTT.

This clone was counted between two and nine times. This sequence joins TRBV5-1 and TRBJ2-1; the match to TRBD2 covers 9 bases. The CDR3 loop spans 21 amino acids. V trimming: 0 bases; J trimming: 1 base; junction bases outside the gene matches: 17. The V gene's germline CDR1 is SGHRS and CDR2 YFSETQ. The DNA of the CDR3 is TGCGCCAGCAGCTTGGATTGGCCGGTAGCGGGAGAGCTGGAGTCCTACAATGAGCAGTTCTTC. Translated, it gives CASSLDWPVAGELESYNEQFF. The full variable domain, completed using reference TRBV5-1 and TRBJ2-1, is KAGVTQTPRYLIKTRGQQVTLSCSPISGHRSVSWYQQTPGQGLQFLFEYFSETQRNKGNFPGRFSGRQFSNSRSEMNVSTLELGDSALYLCASSLDWPVAGELESYNEQFFGPGTRLTVL.

The chain links TRBV29-1 to TRBJ2-7, with 9 bases that match TRBD2. There are 13 residues in the CDR3. The ends lost 7 bases at V and 2 bases at J; junction bases unmatched: 6. Germline V CDR1 and CDR2: SQVTM, ANQGSEA. CDR3 loop: CSATLAGTYEQYF. The CDR3 DNA reads TGCAGCGCCACCCTAGCGGGAACCTACGAGCAGTACTTC.

The chain combines TRBV5-1 with TRBJ2-3; 9 bases are a match to TRBD1. Germline loops: CDR1 SGHRS, CDR2 YFSETQ. Trimming removed 4 bases from V and 4 bases from J; junction bases left unmatched: 1. The CDR3 is made up of 13 amino acids. CDR3 sequence: CASSTGGPDTQYF. CDR3 DNA sequence: TGCGCCAGCAGCACAGGGGGCCCAGATACGCAGTATTTT.

The chain has TRBV4-1 and TRBJ2-5; the D gene is possibly TRBD2 (5 bases). CDR1 and CDR2 from the germline V gene are MGHRA and YSYEKL. V was cut by 3 bases and J by 2 bases, with 10 bases left in between. CDR3 size: 14 residues. DNA for the CDR3: TGCGCCAGCAGCCACCTACGGGGTCAAGAGACCCAGTACTTC. It yields the protein CASSHLRGQETQYF.

The chain links TRBV18 to TRBJ2-7; 8 positions agree with TRBD2. CDR3 length: 15 residues. The junction had 3 bases not matched to a gene; V was cut back by 2 bases and J by 0 bases. The germline gives CDR1 KGHSH, CDR2 LQKENI. CDR3: CASSPWREDSYEQYF. The DNA for the CDR3 is TGTGCCAGCTCACCATGGCGGGAGGACTCCTACGAGCAGTACTTC.

Only a few counts were recorded for this clone. V is TRBV19 and J is TRBJ2-5, with D possibly being TRBD2 (6 bases). The V and J ends lost 11 bases and 5 bases respectively, with 15 bases between them. This CDR3 is 12 amino acids long. CDR1 LNHDA and CDR2 SQIVND come from the germline V gene (reference sequence). CDR3 nucleotides: TGTGCCTCCCGGGGGTGGGGGGAGACCCAGTACTTC. This encodes CASRGWGETQYF.

The CDR3 region has the DNA TGTGCCTGGAGCGAAGTAGAGTACATTCAGTACTTC. Protein: CAWSEVEYIQYF. The chain combines TRBV30 with TRBJ2-4, with D unresolved. This CDR3 region has 12 residues. V lost 3 bases and J 8 bases, leaving 11 bases between the germline ends. Per the germline V gene, CDR1 is GTSNPN and CDR2 is SVGIG (reference sequence).

This chain joins TRBV10-2 and TRBJ2-2; no reliable D call. Germline V gene sequence: CDR1 WSHSY, CDR2 SAAADI. Trimming pared 6 bases from V and 5 bases from J, leaving 7 bases between. The CDR3 is 12 amino acids. CDR3 bases: TGCGCCAGCAGATTGGGAACCGGGGAGCTGTTTTTT. Protein: CASRLGTGELFF.

The CDR3 here is CASSWRGSETGELFF. The CDR3 region has the DNA TGCGCCAGCAGCTGGCGGGGATCAGAAACCGGGGAGCTGTTTTTT. V gene TRBV4-1 combines with J gene TRBJ2-2, with D perhaps TRBD2 (6 bases). V was clipped by 5 bases and J by 5 bases, with 15 bases between them. CDR1 is MGHRA, CDR2 YSYEKL, per germline. The CDR3 has 15 amino acids.

V gene TRBV5-4 combines with J gene TRBJ2-6; weak D call: TRBD2 (6 bases). Per the germline V gene, CDR1 is SGHNT and CDR2 is YYREEE (reference sequence). Trimming took off 4 bases at V and 0 bases at J, with 14 bases between the two ends. The CDR3 is 17 amino acids. CDR3 DNA: TGTGCCAGCAGCAACCGGGACTCAAGCTCTGGGGCCAACGTCCTGACTTTC. This gives the protein CASSNRDSSSGANVLTF.

The V call is TRBV12-5, the J call TRBJ1-1, with no clear D. The germline V and J ends were trimmed by 1 base and 4 bases, with 13 bases remaining between them. CDR3 length: 15 residues. CDR1 and CDR2 from the germline V gene are LGHNT and FRNRAP. The CDR3 coding sequence is TGTGCTAGTGGTTTGGAGGTGGGCGGTCGCACTGAAGCTTTCTTT. This encodes CASGLEVGGRTEAFF.